This T cell receptor (beta chain) was found in a study of blood T cell repertoires in COVID-19. As for the study in general: Sample material is recorded as cDNA or gDNA derived from T cells, B-cell-depleted T cells, or PBMCs.

V dropped 4 bases and J dropped 5; count of bases not matched to a gene: 6. Per the germline V gene, CDR1 is SGHRS and CDR2 is YFSETQ. The CDR3 is 15 residues long. Generated by immunoSEQ multiplex PCR, the TCRdb table keeps only in-frame clones and is missing some. The table records 200,000 to 250,000 clones, 87% of them present only once. The clonotype originates from a woman younger than 45 with acute COVID-19. This chain links TRBV5-1 with TRBJ2-3, with TRBD2 matching over 11 bases. The sequencing input was PBMCs or T cells enriched from blood (not recorded which). The CDR3 spells CASSAGLAAGDTQYF. The CDR3 nucleotides are TGCGCCAGCAGCGCGGGACTAGCGGCGGGAGATACGCAGTATTTT.